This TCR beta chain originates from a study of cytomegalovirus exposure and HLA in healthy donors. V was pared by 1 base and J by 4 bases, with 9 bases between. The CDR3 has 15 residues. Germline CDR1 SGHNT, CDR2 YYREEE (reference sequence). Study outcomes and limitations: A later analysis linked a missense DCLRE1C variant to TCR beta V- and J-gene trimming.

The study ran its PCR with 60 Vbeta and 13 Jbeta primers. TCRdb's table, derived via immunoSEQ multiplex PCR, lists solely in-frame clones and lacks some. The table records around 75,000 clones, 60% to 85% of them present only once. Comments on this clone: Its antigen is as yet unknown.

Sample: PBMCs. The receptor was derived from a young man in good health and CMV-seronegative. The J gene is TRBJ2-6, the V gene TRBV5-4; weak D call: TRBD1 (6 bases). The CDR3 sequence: CASSLRGGGANVLTF. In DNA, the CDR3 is TGTGCCAGCAGCTTGAGAGGGGGAGGGGCCAACGTCCTGACTTTC.